Following are 21 T cell receptor beta chains from one sample sequenced in a study of OX40 agonist ivuxolimab in advanced cancers. Only in-frame clones appear in the TCRdb table, and some are missing; sequencing was by immunoSEQ multiplex PCR. The data contain some 87,000 clones, about 88% of them singletons. Sample: CD4+ or CD8+ T cells sorted from blood, taken in a trial of the OX40 agonist ivuxolimab. These receptors were collected from an adult with an advanced solid tumor such as melanoma, head and neck, liver or kidney cancer.

V usage is TRBV27 and J usage is TRBJ1-5; D is undetermined. The CDR3 loop spans 14 amino acids. V gave up 4 bases and J gave up 6 bases, with 13 bases separating them. Germline values: CDR1 MNHEY, CDR2 SMNVEV (reference sequence). CDR3 region: CASSSFRGRQPQHF. In DNA form, the CDR3 reads TGTGCCAGCAGTTCCTTTCGTGGGCGTCAGCCCCAGCATTTT.

The chain joins TRBV25-1 to TRBJ1-4, with unresolved D. CDR1 is MGHDK, CDR2 SYGVNS, per germline. The ends were cut back, 1 base at V and 5 bases at J, with 11 bases in the middle. This CDR3 comprises 15 residues. Here the CDR3 DNA reads TGTGCCAGCAGTGAATTAAGAGGAGGGAATGAAAAACTGTTTTTT. Encoded protein: CASSELRGGNEKLFF. The full variable domain, with the rest looked up from reference TRBV25-1 and TRBJ1-4, is EADIYQTPRYLVIGTGKKITLECSQTMGHDKMYWYQQDPGMELHLIHYSYGVNSTEKGDLSSESTVSRIRTEHFPLTLESARPSHTSQYLCASSELRGGNEKLFFGSGTQLSVL.

The chain is built from TRBV10-3 and TRBJ1-1; no reliable D call. Germline CDR1 is ENHRY and CDR2 is SYGVKD. This CDR3 comprises 13 residues. Trimming stripped 6 bases from V and 0 bases from J, with 8 bases between. CDR3 in DNA: TGTGCCATCAGGCTGCAGCTGAACACTGAAGCTTTCTTT. Its protein product is CAIRLQLNTEAFF.

The V call is TRBV19, the J call TRBJ1-6; TRBD1 is a possible D gene (6 bases). V lost 5 bases and J 9 bases, leaving 11 bases between the germline ends. The V gene's germline CDR1 is LNHDA and CDR2 SQIVND (reference sequence). The CDR3 has 13 amino acids. CDR3 sequence: CASSEQGSSPLHF. DNA for the CDR3: TGTGCCAGTAGTGAACAGGGTTCTTCACCCCTCCACTTT.

This chain links TRBV11-2 with TRBJ1-1, with 9 bases lining up with TRBD1. CDR3 length: 15 amino acids. V was pared by 6 bases and J by 0 bases, with 5 bases of the junction left unmatched. Germline CDR1 SGHAT, CDR2 FQNNGV. The CDR3 nucleotides read TGTGCCAGCAGTCGGACAGGGGCGGTGAACACTGAAGCTTTCTTT. Amino acids: CASSRTGAVNTEAFF. The full variable domain, completed using reference TRBV11-2 and TRBJ1-1, is EAGVAQSPRYKIIEKRQSVAFWCNPISGHATLYWYQQILGQGPKLLIQFQNNGVVDDSQLPKDRFSAERLKGVDSTLKIQPAKLEDSAVYLCASSRTGAVNTEAFFGQGTRLTVV.

The chain combines TRBV7-2 with TRBJ2-7; 7 bases match TRBD1. The CDR3 spans 16 residues. The germline gives CDR1 SGHTA, CDR2 FQGNSA. With V trimmed by 1 base and J by 1 base, 7 bases remained unmatched. The CDR3 nucleotides are TGTGCCAGCAGCTTAGTAGGGGGCATCGCGTCCTACGAGCAGTACTTC. Residues: CASSLVGGIASYEQYF.

In this sample, this clone turned up a few times. This sample includes further DNA sequences coding for the same CDR3. This chain connects TRBV19 to TRBJ1-2; 7 nucleotides align to TRBD1. V lost 1 base, J lost 4 bases, and 3 bases stayed unmatched. CDR1 is LNHDA and CDR2 is SQIVND in the germline V gene (reference sequence). The CDR3 has 14 residues. The CDR3 DNA sequence: TGTGCCAGTAGTATAGGACAGGGCGGCTATGGCTACACCTTC. Amino acid sequence: CASSIGQGGYGYTF.

The chain has TRBV6-6 and TRBJ2-5; D might be TRBD1 or TRBD2, each matching 5 bases. This CDR3 has 13 residues. Trimming took 5 bases from V and 7 from J, leaving 14 bases between them. From germline, CDR1 is MNHNY and CDR2 SVGAGI (reference sequence). The CDR3 nucleotides are TGTGCCAGCAGTAGGGACCTAGATGGGACCCAGTACTTC. It yields the protein CASSRDLDGTQYF.

This clone was seen a single time. The chain has TRBV10-2 and TRBJ1-5, with a possible D match to TRBD1 (5 bases). Germline assignment: CDR1 WSHSY and CDR2 SAAADI. Trimming took 0 bases from V and 4 from J, leaving 16 bases between them. CDR3 length equals 17 residues. The CDR3 coding sequence is TGCGCCAGCAGTGAGTCGGGGGGGGTCCCTTTGAATCAGCCCCAGCATTTT. Translating it yields CASSESGGVPLNQPQHF.

This clone is a singleton in its sample. CDR3 sequence: CASSFKGQDTEAFF. The DNA for the CDR3 is TGTGCCAGCAGCTTCAAGGGGCAGGACACTGAAGCTTTCTTT. The chain uses TRBV5-5 and TRBJ1-1, with D possibly TRBD1 on 5 matching bases. The CDR3 contains 14 residues. CDR1 and CDR2 (germline): SGHKS, YYEKEE (reference sequence). Trimming pared 2 bases from V and 3 bases from J, leaving 11 bases between.

The table lists this clone with a count of one. DNA of the CDR3: TGTGCCAGCAGCCTCATGGCTAGCGGGTCGGAGACCCAGTACTTC. Protein product: CASSLMASGSETQYF. This chain connects TRBV7-6 to TRBJ2-5; TRBD2 matches 8 bases. This CDR3 contains 15 residues. The ends lost 5 bases at V and 5 bases at J; junction bases unmatched: 10. The germline V gene encodes CDR1 SGHVS and CDR2 FNYEAQ.

V is TRBV29-1 and J is TRBJ2-1; the D gene is possibly TRBD1 (6 bases). V dropped 6 bases and J dropped 4 bases, with 16 bases sitting between them. Looked up from germline, CDR1 is SQVTM and CDR2 is ANQGSEA. The CDR3 has 14 residues. CDR3 DNA sequence: TGCAGCGTGCCTGGGGCAGGGGTATACAATGAGCAGTTCTTC. Amino acids: CSVPGAGVYNEQFF.

J is TRBJ1-4 and V is TRBV25-1; possible D gene TRBD1, 6 bases. Germline V gene data show CDR1 as MGHDK and CDR2 as SYGVNS. With 10 bases removed from V and 3 bases from J, the gap between germline ends came to 18 bases. There are 15 residues in the CDR3. The CDR3 here is CATGKAGAANEKLFF. As DNA, the CDR3 is TGTGCCACCGGCAAGGCAGGGGCAGCTAATGAAAAACTGTTTTTT. Together with reference TRBV25-1 and TRBJ1-4, the CDR3 gives the full variable domain: EADIYQTPRYLVIGTGKKITLECSQTMGHDKMYWYQQDPGMELHLIHYSYGVNSTEKGDLSSESTVSRIRTEHFPLTLESARPSHTSQYLCATGKAGAANEKLFFGSGTQLSVL.

In the case of this clone: The same CDR3 also results from other DNA sequences found in this sample. The genes are TRBV11-2 and TRBJ2-7; D ambiguous. Germline lookup yields CDR1 SGHAT and CDR2 FQNNGV. V lost 4 bases and J 0 bases, leaving 1 base between the germline ends. CDR3 length: 11 amino acids. This chain's CDR3 is CASSSSYEQYF. The CDR3 nucleotides are TGTGCCAGCAGCTCCTCCTACGAGCAGTACTTC. Based on the CDR3 plus reference TRBV11-2 and TRBJ2-7, the full variable domain is EAGVAQSPRYKIIEKRQSVAFWCNPISGHATLYWYQQILGQGPKLLIQFQNNGVVDDSQLPKDRFSAERLKGVDSTLKIQPAKLEDSAVYLCASSSSYEQYFGPGTRLTVT.

This rearrangement joins TRBV19 to TRBJ2-7; D might be TRBD1 (6 bases). V was clipped by 6 bases and J by 2 bases, with 17 bases between them. The CDR3 runs to 15 residues. Germline V gene data show CDR1 as LNHDA and CDR2 as SQIVND (reference sequence). The CDR3 loop is CASRLTRDTTYEQYF. In DNA, the CDR3 is TGTGCCAGTAGACTTACCCGGGACACTACCTACGAGCAGTACTTC.

The gene calls are TRBV4-1 and TRBJ1-2, with 7 nucleotides matching TRBD1. With V trimmed by 0 bases and J by 4 bases, 2 bases remained unmatched. Germline V gene data show CDR1 as MGHRA and CDR2 as YSYEKL. The CDR3 is 14 residues long. This CDR3 reads CASSQDDRAYGYTF. CDR3 bases: TGCGCCAGCAGCCAAGACGACAGGGCCTATGGCTACACCTTC.

The rearrangement links TRBV10-3 to TRBJ1-1, with a weak D call TRBD1 (5 bases). CDR3 size: 13 residues. Trimming shortened V by 8 bases and J by 5 bases, and 15 bases separated the two germline ends. Germline CDR1 reads ENHRY; CDR2 reads SYGVKD. The CDR3 DNA is TGTGCCATCTGGGGCCAAGTAGGTACTGAAGCTTTCTTT. Encoded protein: CAIWGQVGTEAFF.

The chain employs TRBV5-1 and TRBJ2-2, with 7 nucleotides matching TRBD2. This CDR3 is 15 amino acids long. Trimming cost V 2 bases and J 0 bases; bases outside gene matches: 1. Germline CDR1 SGHRS, CDR2 YFSETQ. In nucleotides, the CDR3 is TGCGCCAGCAGCTTAGCGGGATCGAACACCGGGGAGCTGTTTTTT. Translated: CASSLAGSNTGELFF.

This clone was seen only once. This chain uses TRBV30 with TRBJ1-4, with D unclear. Germline-derived CDR1 and CDR2 are GTSNPN and SVGIG (reference sequence). Trimming shortened V by 2 bases and J by 0 bases, and 7 bases separated the two germline ends. The CDR3 totals 14 residues. The CDR3 region has the DNA TGTGCCTGGAGTTACAGTGCAACTAATGAAAAACTGTTTTTT. It encodes CAWSYSATNEKLFF.

The sample holds one count of this clone. The chain has TRBV19 and TRBJ1-2; D remains unclear. The CDR3 totals 12 residues. Trimming pared 8 bases from V and 1 base from J, leaving 8 bases between. Germline lookup yields CDR1 LNHDA and CDR2 SQIVND (reference sequence). The CDR3 reads CASGLSNYGYTF. CDR3 in DNA: TGTGCCAGTGGTCTGAGTAACTATGGCTACACCTTC.

The CDR3 protein is CASSPSGTYEQYF. As DNA, the CDR3 is TGTGCCAGCAGCCCCTCAGGCACCTACGAGCAGTACTTC. The chain couples TRBV11-2 to TRBJ2-7; D ambiguous. CDR1 is SGHAT, CDR2 FQNNGV, per germline. This CDR3 has 13 residues. V lost 5 bases and J 2 bases, leaving 10 bases between the germline ends.